These 17 T cell receptor beta chains originate from one sample sequenced in a study of OX40 agonist ivuxolimab in advanced cancers. Clones were read by immunoSEQ multiplex PCR, and TCRdb kept only the in-frame ones, dropping some. The repertoire consists of about 64,000 clones, with approximately 92% occurring once and the leading ten covering roughly an eighth. Specimen: CD4+ or CD8+ T cells sorted from blood, collected in a trial of the OX40 agonist ivuxolimab. These receptors were taken from an adult with an advanced solid tumor such as melanoma, head and neck, liver or kidney cancer.

The rearrangement uses TRBV27 and TRBJ2-4; weak D call: TRBD2 (6 bases). Germline CDR1 is MNHEY and CDR2 is SMNVEV (reference sequence). Trimming left V 6 bases short and J 0 bases short, with 21 bases between. The CDR3 runs to 18 residues. CDR3 nucleotide sequence: TGTGCCAGCAGCCCCGGGGGAATGGGTGGACTAGCCAAAAACATTCAGTACTTC. Residues: CASSPGGMGGLAKNIQYF.

Regarding this clone: Other DNA sequences in this specimen translate into the identical CDR3. V is TRBV14 and J is TRBJ1-2; maybe TRBD1 (5 bases). In germline, CDR1 is SGHDN, CDR2 FVKESK. This CDR3 comprises 13 residues. Trimming took off 4 bases at V and 1 base at J, with 7 bases between the two ends. The CDR3 here is CASSPQGNYGYTF. Written as DNA, the CDR3 is TGTGCCAGCAGCCCCCAGGGTAACTATGGCTACACCTTC.

This clone was recorded once. The chain has TRBV6-6 and TRBJ2-4; no firm D call. The germline CDR1 and CDR2 sequences are MNHNY and SVGAGI (reference sequence). Trimming cost V 7 bases and J 0 bases, with 10 bases left between them. The CDR3 totals 14 residues. CDR3: CASTGGQAKNIQYF. CDR3 sequence (DNA): TGTGCCAGCACGGGCGGTCAAGCCAAAAACATTCAGTACTTC.

V and J are TRBV7-8 and TRBJ2-2; D remains unclear. Trimming took off 1 base at V and 2 bases at J, with 5 bases between the two ends. The CDR3 consists of 14 residues. Germline CDR1 is SGHVS and CDR2 is FQNEAQ. The CDR3 reads CASSLDLNTGELFF. In DNA, the CDR3 is TGTGCCAGCAGCTTAGATCTCAACACCGGGGAGCTGTTTTTT. Full variable domain (remainder filled in from reference TRBV7-8 and TRBJ2-2): GAGVSQSPRYKVAKRGQDVALRCDPISGHVSLFWYQQALGQGPEFLTYFQNEAQLDKSGLPSDRFFAERPEGSVSTLKIQRTQQEDSAVYLCASSLDLNTGELFFGEGSRLTVL.

Sample share makes this clone medium-sized. V is TRBV2 and J is TRBJ2-1; D may correspond to TRBD1 or TRBD2 (5 bases each). CDR3 length: 14 residues. Trimming left V 6 bases short and J 7 bases short, with 16 bases between. Germline V gene data show CDR1 as SNHLY and CDR2 as FYNNEI. The DNA for the CDR3 is TGTGCCAGCAGCAGGTCGGGGCTGAGTAATGAGCAGTTCTTC. Amino acid sequence: CASSRSGLSNEQFF.

The chain links TRBV19 to TRBJ2-7; the match to TRBD1 covers 8 bases. The junction had 7 bases not matched to a gene; V was cut back by 7 bases and J by 2 bases. Germline V gene data show CDR1 as LNHDA and CDR2 as SQIVND (reference sequence). The CDR3 runs to 14 residues. The CDR3 protein is CASMGAGGAYEQYF. CDR3 bases: TGTGCCAGTATGGGGGCAGGGGGCGCCTACGAGCAGTACTTC.

The chain couples TRBV5-1 to TRBJ1-1; 10 nucleotides match TRBD1. Losses at the gene ends were 5 bases for V and 7 bases for J; bases not matched to a gene: 8. This CDR3 region has 14 residues. From germline, CDR1 is SGHRS and CDR2 YFSETQ. The CDR3 nucleotides read TGCGCCAGCAGGTTGACAGGGGGCTACGTTGAAGCTTTCTTT. Its translation: CASRLTGGYVEAFF.

This chain uses TRBV7-9 with TRBJ2-7; D is perhaps TRBD1 (5 bases). CDR1 SEHNR and CDR2 FQNEAQ come from the germline V gene (reference sequence). The CDR3 runs 13 residues. V was pared by 7 bases and J by 6 bases, with 16 bases between. This chain's CDR3 is CASTAPGGAEQYF. Written as DNA, the CDR3 is TGTGCCAGCACCGCTCCGGGTGGGGCCGAGCAGTACTTC.

This clone was recorded only once. DNA of the CDR3: TGTGCCAGCAGACCCGGTGGGTGGGAGCAGTACTTC. It yields the protein CASRPGGWEQYF. This chain uses TRBV2 with TRBJ2-7, with D uncertain. This CDR3 is 12 amino acids long. Germline CDR1 and CDR2: SNHLY and FYNNEI. Trimming shortened V by 6 bases and J by 7 bases, and 13 bases separated the two germline ends.

The chain recombines TRBV9 with TRBJ1-1; 7 nucleotides align to TRBD1. The V and J ends lost 1 base and 8 bases, in that order; junction bases with no gene match: 5. The CDR3 totals 13 residues. Germline CDR1 and CDR2: SGDLS and YYNGEE. The chain's CDR3 is CASSVFPGQEAFF. CDR3 DNA sequence: TGTGCCAGCAGCGTATTCCCGGGACAGGAAGCTTTCTTT.

The rearrangement links TRBV7-9 to TRBJ1-2; D gene ambiguous. The V gene's germline CDR1 is SEHNR and CDR2 FQNEAQ (reference sequence). Trimming cost V 5 bases and J 4 bases, with 17 bases left between them. This CDR3 region has 15 residues. The CDR3 region is CASSPVEGEGYGYTF. The CDR3 coding sequence is TGTGCCAGCAGCCCCGTCGAGGGTGAAGGCTATGGCTACACCTTC.

V gene TRBV9 combines with J gene TRBJ1-2; D is unresolved. The CDR3 runs to 14 residues. Trimming left V 0 bases short and J 2 bases short, with 8 bases between. Germline V gives CDR1 SGDLS, CDR2 YYNGEE. CDR3 protein: CASSVAPGNYGYTF. The CDR3 bases are TGTGCCAGCAGCGTAGCTCCGGGGAACTATGGCTACACCTTC.

The CDR3 DNA reads as TGTGCCAGTACAGGGCAAGGGGAGACCCAGTACTTC. This gives the protein CASTGQGETQYF. The V and J genes are TRBV25-1 and TRBJ2-5, with D perhaps matching TRBD1 (6 bases). Deletions cut 9 bases from V and 5 bases from J, with 13 bases between. This CDR3 has 12 residues. The V gene's germline CDR1 is MGHDK and CDR2 SYGVNS. The full variable domain, rest sourced from reference TRBV25-1 and TRBJ2-5, is EADIYQTPRYLVIGTGKKITLECSQTMGHDKMYWYQQDPGMELHLIHYSYGVNSTEKGDLSSESTVSRIRTEHFPLTLESARPSHTSQYLCASTGQGETQYFGPGTRLLVL.

The chain links TRBV28 to TRBJ2-7; 7 bases are shared with TRBD2. The CDR3 totals 15 residues. J gave up 2 bases and V 2 bases, and 6 bases lay outside the gene matches. Looked up from germline, CDR1 is MDHEN and CDR2 is SYDVKM. The CDR3 sequence is CASSLDPGGTYEQYF. CDR3 sequence (DNA): TGTGCCAGCAGTTTAGACCCCGGGGGGACCTACGAGCAGTACTTC.

The genes are TRBV12-5 and TRBJ2-5; either TRBD1 or TRBD2 may supply D (5 bases each). The germline CDR1 and CDR2 sequences are LGHNT and FRNRAP. V lost 6 bases to trimming and J lost 2 bases, with 10 bases between them. CDR3 length: 13 amino acids. The CDR3 reads CASGGAIQETQYF. The CDR3 coding sequence is TGTGCTAGTGGCGGGGCGATACAAGAGACCCAGTACTTC.

Sample share makes this clone medium-sized (0.01 to 0.1%). The CDR3, as DNA: TGTGCCAGCGGCGCAGGTCCTTCCTACGAGCAGTACTTC. Translated, it gives CASGAGPSYEQYF. The genes are TRBV11-3 and TRBJ2-7; the D is unclear. Trimming cost V 8 bases and J 1 base, with 12 bases left between them. The CDR3 consists of 13 residues. Germline assignment: CDR1 SGHNT and CDR2 YENEEA.

J is TRBJ1-1 and V is TRBV27; no definite D call. V was pared by 0 bases and J by 3 bases, with 23 bases between. Germline assignment: CDR1 MNHEY and CDR2 SMNVEV (reference sequence). This CDR3 is built from 19 residues. CDR3 sequence reads: CASSLSGWVNPTRDTEAFF. CDR3 nucleotides: TGTGCCAGCAGTTTATCCGGATGGGTAAACCCCACGCGGGACACTGAAGCTTTCTTT.